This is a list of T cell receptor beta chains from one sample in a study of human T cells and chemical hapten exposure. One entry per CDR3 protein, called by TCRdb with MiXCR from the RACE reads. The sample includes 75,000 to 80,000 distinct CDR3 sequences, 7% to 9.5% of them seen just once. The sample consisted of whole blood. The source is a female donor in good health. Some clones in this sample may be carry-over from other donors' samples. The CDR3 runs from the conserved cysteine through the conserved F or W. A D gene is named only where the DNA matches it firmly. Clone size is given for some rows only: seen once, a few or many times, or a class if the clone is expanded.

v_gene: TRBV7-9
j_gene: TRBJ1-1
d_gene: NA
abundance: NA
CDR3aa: CASSESNTEAFF
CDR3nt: TGTGCCAGCTCAGAATCGAACACTGAAGCTTTCTTT

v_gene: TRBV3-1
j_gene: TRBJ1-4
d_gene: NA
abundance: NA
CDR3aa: CASSFRTGFDEKLFF
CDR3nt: TGTGCCAGCAGCTTCCGGACGGGATTCGACGAAAAACTGTTTTTT

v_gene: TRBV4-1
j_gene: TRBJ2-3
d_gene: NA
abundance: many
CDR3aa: CASSQESGPSTDTQYF
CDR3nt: TGCGCCAGCAGCCAAGAGAGCGGACCTAGCACAGATACGCAGTATTTT

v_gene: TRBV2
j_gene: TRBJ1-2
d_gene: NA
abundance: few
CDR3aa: CASSSEAAYGYTF
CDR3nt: TGTGCCAGCAGCAGTGAGGCCGCGTATGGCTACACCTTC

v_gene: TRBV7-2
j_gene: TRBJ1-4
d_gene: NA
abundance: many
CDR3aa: CASSLVREKLFF
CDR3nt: TGTGCCAGCAGCTTAGTTAGGGAAAAACTGTTTTTT

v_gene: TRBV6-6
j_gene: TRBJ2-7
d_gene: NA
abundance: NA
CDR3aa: CASKTTGEGYEQYF
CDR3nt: TGTGCCAGCAAAACGACAGGCGAGGGGTACGAGCAGTACTTC

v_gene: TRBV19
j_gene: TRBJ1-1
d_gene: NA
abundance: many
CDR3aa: CASSIQGPSNTEAFF
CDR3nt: TGTGCCAGTAGTATCCAGGGGCCATCGAACACTGAAGCTTTCTTT

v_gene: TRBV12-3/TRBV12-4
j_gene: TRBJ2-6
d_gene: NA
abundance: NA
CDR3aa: CASSPVRGGANVLTF
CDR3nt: TGTGCCAGCAGTCCTGTTCGGGGGGGGGCCAACGTCCTGACTTTC

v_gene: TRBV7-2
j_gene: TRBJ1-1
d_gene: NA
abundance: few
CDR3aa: CASSLRGLVEAFF
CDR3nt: TGTGCCAGCAGCTTACGGGGGCTAGTTGAAGCTTTCTTT

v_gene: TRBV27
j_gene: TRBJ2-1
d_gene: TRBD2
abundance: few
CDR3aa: CASSLRGGGPGDEQFF
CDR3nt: TGTGCCAGCAGTTTACGCGGGGGTGGGCCTGGGGATGAGCAGTTCTTC

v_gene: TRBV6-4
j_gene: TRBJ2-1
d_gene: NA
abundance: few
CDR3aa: CASSDSGGQTRVKAYNEQFF
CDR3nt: TGTGCCAGCAGTGACTCGGGGGGACAGACCAGAGTTAAAGCCTACAATGAGCAGTTCTTC

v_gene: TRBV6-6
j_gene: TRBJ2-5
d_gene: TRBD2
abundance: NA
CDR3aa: CASSPPRLAQETQYF
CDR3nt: TGTGCCAGCAGCCCCCCTAGACTAGCCCAAGAGACCCAGTACTTC

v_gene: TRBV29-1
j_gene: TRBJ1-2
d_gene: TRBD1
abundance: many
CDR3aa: CSVVSPGTGYHGYTF
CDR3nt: TGCAGCGTCGTAAGTCCCGGGACAGGGTATCATGGCTACACCTTC

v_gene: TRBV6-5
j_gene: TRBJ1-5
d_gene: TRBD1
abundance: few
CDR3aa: CASSLTGTGGNQPQHF
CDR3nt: TGTGCCAGCAGTCTGACCGGGACAGGGGGTAATCAGCCCCAGCATTTT

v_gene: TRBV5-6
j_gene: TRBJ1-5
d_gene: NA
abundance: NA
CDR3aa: CASSLAGLGPQHF
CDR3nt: TGTGCCAGCAGCTTGGCAGGTTTAGGGCCCCAGCATTTT

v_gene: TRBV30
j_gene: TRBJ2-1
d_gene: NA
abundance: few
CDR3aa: CAWSVISRGPEFF
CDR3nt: TGTGCCTGGAGTGTAATAAGCCGGGGCCCGGAGTTCTTC

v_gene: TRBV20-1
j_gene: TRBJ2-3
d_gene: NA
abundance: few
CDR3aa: CSAHGGPSTDTQYF
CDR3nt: TGCAGTGCTCACGGGGGCCCGAGCACAGATACGCAGTATTTT

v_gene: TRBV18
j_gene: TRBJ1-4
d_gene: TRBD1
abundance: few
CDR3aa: CASSPLPGTGNEKLFF
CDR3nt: TGTGCCAGCTCACCACTTCCCGGGACAGGAAATGAAAAACTGTTTTTT

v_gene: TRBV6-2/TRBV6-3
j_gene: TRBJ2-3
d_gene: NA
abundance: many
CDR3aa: CASNSYWQASTDTQYF
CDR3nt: TGTGCCAGCAACTCTTATTGGCAGGCTAGCACAGATACGCAGTATTTT

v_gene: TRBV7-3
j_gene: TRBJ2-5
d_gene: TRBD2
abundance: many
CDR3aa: CASSLTSGEETQYF
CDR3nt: TGTGCCAGCAGCTTGACTAGCGGGGAGGAGACCCAGTACTTC

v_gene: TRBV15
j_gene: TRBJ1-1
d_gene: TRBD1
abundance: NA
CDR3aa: CATSPRDRRNTEAFF
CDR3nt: TGTGCCACCAGCCCACGGGACAGGCGAAACACTGAAGCTTTCTTT

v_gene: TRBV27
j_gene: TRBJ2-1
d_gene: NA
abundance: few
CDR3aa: CASSKNTPVPEQFF
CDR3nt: TGTGCCAGCAGCAAAAATACGCCGGTACCCGAGCAGTTCTTC

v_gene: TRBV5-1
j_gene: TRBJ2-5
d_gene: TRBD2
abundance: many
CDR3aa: CASSPGQGLAGGPVETQYF
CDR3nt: TGCGCCAGCAGCCCCGGCCAAGGACTAGCGGGGGGGCCGGTGGAGACCCAGTACTTC

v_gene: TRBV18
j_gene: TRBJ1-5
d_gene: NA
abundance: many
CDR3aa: CASSPQNAGKQPQHF
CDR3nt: TGTGCCAGCTCACCACAGAACGCAGGGAAGCAGCCCCAGCATTTT

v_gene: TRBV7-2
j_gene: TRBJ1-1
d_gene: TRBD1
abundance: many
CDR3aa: CASSVTGGKTEAFF
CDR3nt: TGTGCCAGCAGCGTGACAGGGGGGAAGACTGAAGCTTTCTTT

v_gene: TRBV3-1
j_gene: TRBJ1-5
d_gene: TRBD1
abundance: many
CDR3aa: CASSQKGQGMNNQPQHF
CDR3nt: TGTGCCAGCAGCCAAAAAGGACAGGGGATGAACAATCAGCCCCAGCATTTT

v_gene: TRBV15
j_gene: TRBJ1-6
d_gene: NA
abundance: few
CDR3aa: CATSRDSAGTNSPLHF
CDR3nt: TGTGCCACCAGCAGAGATTCCGCCGGGACTAATTCACCCCTCCACTTT

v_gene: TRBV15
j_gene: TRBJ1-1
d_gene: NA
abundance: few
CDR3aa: CATSTLSWEDEAFF
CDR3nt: TGTGCCACCAGCACGCTGTCATGGGAAGATGAAGCTTTCTTT

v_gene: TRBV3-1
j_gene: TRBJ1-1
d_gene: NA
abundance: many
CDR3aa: CASSQKSEAFF
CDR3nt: TGTGCCAGCAGCCAAAAGTCTGAAGCTTTCTTT

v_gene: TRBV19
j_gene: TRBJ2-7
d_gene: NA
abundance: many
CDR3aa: CASSIEGGGTPSYEQYF
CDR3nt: TGTGCCAGTAGTATCGAAGGGGGCGGGACGCCATCCTACGAGCAGTACTTC

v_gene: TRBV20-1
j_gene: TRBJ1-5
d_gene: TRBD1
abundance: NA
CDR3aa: CSASYNPDRCNQPQHF
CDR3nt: TGCAGTGCTAGCTACAACCCGGACAGGTGTAATCAGCCCCAGCATTTT

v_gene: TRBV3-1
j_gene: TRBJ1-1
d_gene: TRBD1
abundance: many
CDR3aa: CASSHSGQANTEAFF
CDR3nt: TGTGCCAGCAGCCACTCTGGACAGGCCAACACTGAAGCTTTCTTT

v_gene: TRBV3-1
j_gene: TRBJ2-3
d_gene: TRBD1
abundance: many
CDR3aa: CASSQARQGVTDTQYF
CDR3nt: TGTGCCAGCAGCCAAGCGCGACAGGGCGTCACAGATACGCAGTATTTT

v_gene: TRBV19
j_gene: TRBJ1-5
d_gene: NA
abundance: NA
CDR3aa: CASSIAGRSNQPQHF
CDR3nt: TGTGCCAGTAGTATAGCAGGGAGGAGCAATCAGCCCCAGCATTTT

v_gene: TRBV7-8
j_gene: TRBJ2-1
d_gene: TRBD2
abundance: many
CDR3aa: CASSLFGRGGLFF
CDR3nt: TGTGCCAGCAGCTTATTCGGCCGGGGGGGCCTGTTCTTC

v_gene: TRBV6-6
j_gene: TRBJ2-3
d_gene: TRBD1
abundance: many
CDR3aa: CASSYAGDRHTDTQYF
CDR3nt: TGTGCCAGCAGTTACGCCGGGGACAGGCACACAGATACGCAGTATTTT

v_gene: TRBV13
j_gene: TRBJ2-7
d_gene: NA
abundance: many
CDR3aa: CASSLEQPYEQYF
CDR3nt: TGTGCCAGCAGCTTAGAACAGCCCTACGAGCAGTACTTC

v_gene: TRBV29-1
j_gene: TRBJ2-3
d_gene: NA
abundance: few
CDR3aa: CSVRLAASTDTQYF
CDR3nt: TGCAGCGTCCGTTTAGCCGCTAGCACAGATACGCAGTATTTT

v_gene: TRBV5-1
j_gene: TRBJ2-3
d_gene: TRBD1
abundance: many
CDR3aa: CASSLKTGASTDTQYF
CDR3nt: TGCGCCAGCAGCTTGAAGACAGGGGCTAGCACAGATACGCAGTATTTT

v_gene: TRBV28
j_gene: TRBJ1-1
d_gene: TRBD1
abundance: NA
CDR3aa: CASTAGGTNTEAFF
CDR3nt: TGTGCCAGTACAGCAGGGGGCACGAACACTGAAGCTTTCTTT

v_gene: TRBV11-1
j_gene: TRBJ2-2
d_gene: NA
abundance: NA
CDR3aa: CASSLIFQNTGELFF
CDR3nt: TGTGCCAGCAGCTTAATTTTCCAGAACACCGGGGAGCTGTTTTTT

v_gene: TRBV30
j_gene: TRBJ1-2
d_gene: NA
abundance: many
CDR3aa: CAWSPGGNYGYTF
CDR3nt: TGTGCCTGGAGTCCCGGGGGGAACTATGGCTACACCTTC

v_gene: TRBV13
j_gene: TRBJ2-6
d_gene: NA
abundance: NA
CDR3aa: CASSLGSYSGANVLTF
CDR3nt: TGTGCCAGCAGCCTGGGCAGCTACTCTGGGGCCAACGTCCTGACTTTC

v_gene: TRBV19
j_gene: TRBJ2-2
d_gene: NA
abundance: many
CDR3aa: CATGKTNTGELFF
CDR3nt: TGTGCCACGGGGAAGACGAACACCGGGGAGCTGTTTTTT

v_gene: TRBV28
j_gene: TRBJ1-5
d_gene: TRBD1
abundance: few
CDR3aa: CTSSFFRGQSNQPQHF
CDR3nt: TGTACCAGCAGTTTCTTCAGGGGGCAGAGCAATCAGCCCCAGCATTTT

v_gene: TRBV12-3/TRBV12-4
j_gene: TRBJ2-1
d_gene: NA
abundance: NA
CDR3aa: CASSLAGPLGQFF
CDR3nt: TGTGCCAGCAGTTTAGCGGGCCCCTTGGGGCAGTTCTTC

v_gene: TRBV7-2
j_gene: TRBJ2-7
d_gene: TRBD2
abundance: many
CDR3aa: CASSPTAGLAGGGYEQYF
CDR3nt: TGTGCCAGCAGCCCGACCGCGGGACTAGCGGGGGGGGGTTACGAGCAGTACTTC

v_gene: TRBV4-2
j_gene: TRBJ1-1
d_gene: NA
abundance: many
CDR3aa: CASSLTEGVTEAFF
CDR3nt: TGTGCCAGCAGCCTCACAGAGGGGGTCACTGAAGCTTTCTTT

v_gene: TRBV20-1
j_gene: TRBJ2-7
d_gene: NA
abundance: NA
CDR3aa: CSARGDTPYEQYF
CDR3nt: TGCAGTGCTAGGGGGGATACCCCCTACGAGCAGTACTTC

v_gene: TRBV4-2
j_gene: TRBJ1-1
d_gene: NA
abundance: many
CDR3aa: CASSQDARNTEAFF
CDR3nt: TGTGCCAGCAGCCAAGACGCCCGGAACACTGAAGCTTTCTTT

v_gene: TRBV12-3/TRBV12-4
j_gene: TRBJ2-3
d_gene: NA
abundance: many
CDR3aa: CASSPNWGWTSTDTQYF
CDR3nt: TGTGCCAGCTCCCCGAATTGGGGGTGGACTAGCACAGATACGCAGTATTTT

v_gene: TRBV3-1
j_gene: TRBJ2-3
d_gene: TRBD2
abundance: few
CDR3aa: CASSQVAGAPDTQYF
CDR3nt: TGTGCCAGCAGCCAAGTGGCGGGAGCCCCAGATACGCAGTATTTT

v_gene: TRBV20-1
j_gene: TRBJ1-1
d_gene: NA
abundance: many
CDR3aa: CSARISDEAFF
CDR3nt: TGCAGTGCTAGAATTTCAGATGAAGCTTTCTTT

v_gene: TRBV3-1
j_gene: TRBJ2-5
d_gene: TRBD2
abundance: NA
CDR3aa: CASSQETWGGYQETQYF
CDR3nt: TGTGCCAGCAGCCAAGAGACATGGGGGGGGTATCAAGAGACCCAGTACTTC

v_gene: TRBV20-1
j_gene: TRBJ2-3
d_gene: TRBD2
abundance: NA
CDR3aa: CSATGTSGGLLIWDTQYF
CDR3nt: TGCAGTGCCACCGGTACTAGCGGGGGGCTTCTAATCTGGGATACGCAGTATTTT

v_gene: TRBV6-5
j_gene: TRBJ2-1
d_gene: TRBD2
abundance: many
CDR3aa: CASRRLAGGRSYNEQFF
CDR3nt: TGTGCCAGCAGACGACTAGCGGGGGGCCGCTCCTACAATGAGCAGTTCTTC

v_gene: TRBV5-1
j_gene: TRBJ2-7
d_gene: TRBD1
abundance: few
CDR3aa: CASSERQGARYEQYF
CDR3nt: TGCGCCAGCAGCGAGAGACAGGGGGCGAGGTACGAGCAGTACTTC

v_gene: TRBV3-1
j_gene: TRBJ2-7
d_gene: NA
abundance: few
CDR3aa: CASSQETAGPYEQYF
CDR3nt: TGTGCCAGCAGCCAAGAAACGGCGGGACCCTACGAGCAGTACTTC

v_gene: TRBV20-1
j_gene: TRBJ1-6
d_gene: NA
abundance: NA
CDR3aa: CSARDPGHRSSSYNSPLHF
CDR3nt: TGCAGTGCTAGAGATCCCGGACACCGCTCGAGCTCCTATAATTCACCCCTCCACTTT

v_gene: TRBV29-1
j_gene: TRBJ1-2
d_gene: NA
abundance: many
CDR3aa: CSVETEGGYGYTF
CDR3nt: TGCAGCGTTGAAACCGAGGGGGGCTATGGCTACACCTTC